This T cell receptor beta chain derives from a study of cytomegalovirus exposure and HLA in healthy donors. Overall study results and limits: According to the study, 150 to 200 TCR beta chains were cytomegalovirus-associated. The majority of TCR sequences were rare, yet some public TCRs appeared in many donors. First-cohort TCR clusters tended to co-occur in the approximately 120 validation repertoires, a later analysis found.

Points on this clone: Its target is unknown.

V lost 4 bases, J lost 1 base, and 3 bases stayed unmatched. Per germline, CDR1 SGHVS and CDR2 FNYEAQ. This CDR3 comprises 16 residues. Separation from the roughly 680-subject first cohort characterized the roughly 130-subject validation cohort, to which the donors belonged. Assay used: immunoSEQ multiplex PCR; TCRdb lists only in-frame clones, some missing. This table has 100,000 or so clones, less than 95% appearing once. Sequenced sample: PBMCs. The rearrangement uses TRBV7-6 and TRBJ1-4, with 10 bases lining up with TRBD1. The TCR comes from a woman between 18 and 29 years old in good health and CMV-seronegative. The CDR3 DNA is TGTGCCAGCAGCTCCGGGACAGGGGAAACTAATGAAAAACTGTTTTTT. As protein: CASSSGTGETNEKLFF.